This T cell receptor beta chain was captured in a study of regulatory T cells in long-lasting Graves disease. Libraries of TCR beta came from iRepertoire HTBI primers plus Arm-PCR of CDR3 regions. TCRdb re-called the multiplex PCR reads with MiXCR, one entry per CDR3 protein. This sample has roughly 260,000 distinct CDR3 sequences; about 20% occur once, and the top ten carry roughly 15%. This clonotype was counted many times. Its antigen is unidentified. Time point here: newly diagnosed GD, antithyroid drugs for less than 3 months. RNA extracted from PBMCs served as the sequencing template. Roughly 10-milliliter peripheral blood samples went into EDTA tubes. Unmatched junction bases numbered 14, after V lost 4 bases and J lost 1 base. This CDR3 has 18 residues. Germline CDR1 is SGDLS and CDR2 is YYNGEE. General study findings and limits: Persistent cases of Graves' showed reduced TCR diversity relative to newly diagnosed patients. Persistent disease favored TRBV28, TRBJ1-2 and TRBJ2-5.

The sample also formed part of further work on T cells in Graves' hyperthyroidism and ophthalmopathy.

The clonotype originates from a woman under 40 with Graves disease. Material: peripheral blood mononuclear cells (PBMCs), obtained at new diagnosis, from a patient treated with antithyroid drugs. The chain combines TRBV9 with TRBJ1-1, with 9 bases lining up with TRBD1. CDR3 bases: TGTGCCAGCAGCTTCGGGACAGGGCGACTAGGTAGGAACACTGAAGCTTTCTTT. Its protein product is CASSFGTGRLGRNTEAFF. Full variable domain (rest looked up from reference TRBV9 and TRBJ1-1): DSGVTQTPKHLITATGQRVTLRCSPRSGDLSVYWYQQSLDQGLQFLIQYYNGEERAKGNILERFSAQQFPDLHSELNLSSLELGDSALYFCASSFGTGRLGRNTEAFFGQGTRLTVV.